What follows is one T cell receptor (beta chain) and its context. What it binds is not known. Germline is not matched at one junction end, which may reflect a read error. Individuals selected for sequencing had exhibited CD8+CD57+ cell expansion on flow cytometry. Patients were therapy-naive when their blood was sampled. This entry belongs to a study of CD8+CD57+ T cells in acquired aplastic anemia. About the research overall: Average DNA yield from sorted CD4+ and CD8+ cells was around 3.2 ug. Notes on the study in general: Simpson's diversity of CD8+ cells was not significantly different in patients compared with controls. It was found that some 30 CD8+ CDR3 sequences were shared between patients and controls.

This CDR3 comprises 16 residues. CDR1 SGHDT and CDR2 YYEEEE come from the germline V gene. Genomic DNA constituted the template upon which TCR beta VDJ and CDR3 profiling was performed. TCRdb recomputed calls from the reads with MiXCR, one row per CDR3 protein. The data hold over 250,000 distinct CDR3 sequences, with approximately 60% observed a single time. The specimen was sorted CD4+, CD8+, or CD8+CD57+ T cells (not recorded which) from PBMCs. This receptor was taken from a human donor with aplastic anemia. The chain joins TRBV5-6 to TRBJ2-7, with TRBD1 matching 11 bases. This chain's CDR3 is CASSLPGQGVTGELYF. CDR3 coding DNA: TGTGCCAGCAGTCTCCCGGGACAGGGGGTAACCGGGGAGCTGTACTTC.